The 16 T cell receptor beta chains given below trace back to one sample, sequenced in a study of CD8 T cells in ankylosing spondylitis. Broader study findings: A motif of seven or eight highly homologous TCR beta variants was seen as apparently characteristic of ankylosing spondylitis blood.

TCRdb analysed the 5' RACE reads with MiXCR anew, one entry per CDR3 protein. The sample has over 600,000 distinct CDR3 sequences, about 20% seen once. What these receptors recognize is not known. The specimen was blood, either unsorted or a sorted T cell fraction (not recorded which). Every receptor here comes from a male donor with ankylosing spondylitis.

The rearrangement uses TRBV12-3 or TRBV12-4 and TRBJ2-7; 10 positions match TRBD2. Losses at the gene ends were 2 bases for V and 5 bases for J; bases not matched to a gene: 6. The CDR3 loop spans 15 amino acids. As DNA, the CDR3 is TGTGCCAGCAGTTTATTAGGGCTAGCGGGAGACGAGCAGTACTTC. This sequence encodes CASSLLGLAGDEQYF.

This chain uses TRBV29-1 with TRBJ2-3; a possible D gene is TRBD1 (6 bases). CDR1 SQVTM and CDR2 ANQGSEA come from the germline V gene. V was pared by 3 bases and J by 6 bases, with 22 bases between. This CDR3 has 16 amino acids. CDR3 amino acids: CSVDPQGRAPQDTQYF. As DNA, the CDR3 is TGCAGCGTTGACCCACAGGGTCGGGCTCCCCAGGATACGCAGTATTTT.

The rearrangement joins TRBV20-1 to TRBJ1-5, with TRBD1 matching over 12 bases. CDR3 size: 15 residues. With 1 base clipped from V and 4 bases from J, the junction kept 2 bases outside the gene matches. Germline V lookup: CDR1 DFQATT, CDR2 SNEGSKA (reference sequence). The CDR3, as DNA: TGCAGTGCTAGAGTGGGACAGGGGGCGAATCAGCCCCAGCATTTT. Residues: CSARVGQGANQPQHF.

V and J are TRBV20-1 and TRBJ2-5; TRBD2 aligns across 7 bases. J gave up 2 bases and V 1 base, and 4 bases lay outside the gene matches. Germline CDR1 and CDR2: DFQATT and SNEGSKA (reference sequence). This CDR3 contains 14 residues. The CDR3 DNA reads as TGCAGTGCTAGAGGGCCTAGCGGACAAGAGACCCAGTACTTC. Protein product: CSARGPSGQETQYF.

This chain uses TRBV12-3 or TRBV12-4 with TRBJ2-3; no clear D gene. The CDR3 runs to 15 residues. V lost 1 base to trimming and J lost 1 base, with 9 bases between them. The DNA for the CDR3 is TGTGCCAGCAGTTTAGAGGCCGCAGGCACAGATACGCAGTATTTT. Translating it yields CASSLEAAGTDTQYF.

The genes are TRBV2 and TRBJ1-6; D is unresolved. Per the germline V gene, CDR1 is SNHLY and CDR2 is FYNNEI. The CDR3 is 15 amino acids. With 5 bases removed from V and 6 bases from J, the gap between germline ends came to 14 bases. The CDR3 region is CASSRERAINSPLHF. The CDR3 DNA is TGTGCCAGCAGTAGGGAGAGGGCGATTAATTCACCCCTCCACTTT.

This clonotype is medium-sized within its sample. This chain connects TRBV25-1 to TRBJ2-1, with 8 nucleotides matching TRBD2. V dropped 4 bases and J dropped 2; count of bases not matched to a gene: 4. CDR1 and CDR2 (germline): MGHDK, SYGVNS. CDR3 length: 15 residues. This CDR3 is CASSVAAGAYNEQFF. DNA of the CDR3: TGTGCCAGCAGTGTCGCAGCGGGGGCCTACAATGAGCAGTTCTTC. Full variable domain (missing parts from reference TRBV25-1 and TRBJ2-1): EADIYQTPRYLVIGTGKKITLECSQTMGHDKMYWYQQDPGMELHLIHYSYGVNSTEKGDLSSESTVSRIRTEHFPLTLESARPSHTSQYLCASSVAAGAYNEQFFGPGTRLTVL.

This clonotype was found a few times. V is TRBV2 and J is TRBJ2-7; 12 bases match TRBD2. Germline trimming cut 8 bases from V and 4 bases from J; bases unmatched to any gene: 6. There are 14 residues in the CDR3. CDR1 is SNHLY, CDR2 FYNNEI, per germline. The CDR3 loop is CASELAGGLYEQYF. The DNA for the CDR3 is TGTGCCAGCGAACTAGCGGGAGGCCTATACGAGCAGTACTTC.

This clonotype was seen more than once but under ten times. J is TRBJ2-7 and V is TRBV25-1; possible D gene TRBD1, 6 bases. Trimming removed 5 bases from V and 4 bases from J, with 12 bases in between. Germline V gene sequence: CDR1 MGHDK, CDR2 SYGVNS. This CDR3 has 13 amino acids. This CDR3 reads CASSHTGRYEQYF. Written as DNA, the CDR3 is TGTGCCAGCAGTCATACAGGGAGATACGAGCAGTACTTC.

V gene TRBV7-2 combines with J gene TRBJ1-1, with D possibly being TRBD1 (6 bases). This CDR3 is built from 15 residues. The V end lost 8 bases, the J end lost 11 bases, and 27 bases lay between the germline ends. From germline, CDR1 is SGHTA and CDR2 FQGNSA. CDR3 nucleotide sequence: TGTGCCAGCGGCCGGGGGGGGCGAGGGTTCTCCGAGGCTTTCTTT. Translation: CASGRGGRGFSEAFF.

This clonotype was seen more than once but under ten times. The V call is TRBV7-8, the J call TRBJ2-1; the match to TRBD2 covers 8 bases. The CDR3 consists of 16 residues. Per germline, CDR1 SGHVS and CDR2 FQNEAQ. V dropped 2 bases and J dropped 6; count of bases not matched to a gene: 9. CDR3 nucleotide sequence: TGTGCCAGCAGCTTACACGTTACTAGCGGTGGCAATGAGCAGTTCTTC. It encodes CASSLHVTSGGNEQFF.

V and J are TRBV11-2 and TRBJ1-1, with a weak D call TRBD1 (6 bases). Germline CDR1 SGHAT, CDR2 FQNNGV. The ends were cut back, 1 base at V and 6 bases at J, with 15 bases in the middle. This CDR3 has 15 amino acids. CDR3 residues: CASSLGTGFGSEAFF. Here the CDR3 DNA reads TGTGCCAGCAGCTTAGGTACAGGGTTCGGGTCTGAAGCTTTCTTT.

The chain carries TRBV11-2 and TRBJ1-1; TRBD1 might be the D (6 bases). V was pared by 5 bases and J by 8 bases, with 12 bases between. Looked up from germline, CDR1 is SGHAT and CDR2 is FQNNGV. The CDR3 is made up of 12 amino acids. CDR3 nucleotides: TGTGCCAGCAGCCCAGGGACACCCGAAGCTTTCTTT. It codes for CASSPGTPEAFF.

The rearrangement joins TRBV12-3 or TRBV12-4 to TRBJ2-1; D is unresolved. Trimming stripped 3 bases from V and 8 bases from J, with 8 bases between. The CDR3 covers 12 residues. This CDR3 reads CASSFGYDEQFF. CDR3 DNA sequence: TGTGCCAGCAGTTTTGGGTATGATGAGCAGTTCTTC.

This clonotype was picked up a small number of times. V gene TRBV15 combines with J gene TRBJ2-1, with D unclear. Trimming left V 0 bases short and J 6 bases short, with 15 bases between. CDR1 and CDR2 (germline): LNHNV, YYDKDF (reference sequence). The CDR3 sequence is 16 residues long. The chain's CDR3 is CATSRDRPPDLNEQFF. The CDR3 region has the DNA TGTGCCACCAGCAGAGATCGCCCTCCGGACCTCAATGAGCAGTTCTTC.

The chain is built from TRBV3-1 and TRBJ2-1; D unclear. CDR1 is LGHDT and CDR2 is YNNKEL in the germline V gene (reference sequence). The CDR3 is 15 residues long. Trimming took 1 base from V and 6 from J, leaving 13 bases between them. As DNA, the CDR3 is TGTGCCAGCAGCCAAGCGGGCCAAGGCTCCAATGAGCAGTTCTTC. Residues: CASSQAGQGSNEQFF.